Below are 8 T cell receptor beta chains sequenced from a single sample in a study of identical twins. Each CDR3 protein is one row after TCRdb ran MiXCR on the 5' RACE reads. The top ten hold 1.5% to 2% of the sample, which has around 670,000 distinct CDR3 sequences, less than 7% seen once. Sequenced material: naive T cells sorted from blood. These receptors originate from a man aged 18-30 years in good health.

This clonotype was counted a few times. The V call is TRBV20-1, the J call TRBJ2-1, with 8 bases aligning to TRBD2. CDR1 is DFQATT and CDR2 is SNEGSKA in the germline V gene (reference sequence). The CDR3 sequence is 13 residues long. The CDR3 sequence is CRVIAGSNNEQFF. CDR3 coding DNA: TGCAGGGTTATAGCGGGATCCAACAATGAGCAGTTCTTC.

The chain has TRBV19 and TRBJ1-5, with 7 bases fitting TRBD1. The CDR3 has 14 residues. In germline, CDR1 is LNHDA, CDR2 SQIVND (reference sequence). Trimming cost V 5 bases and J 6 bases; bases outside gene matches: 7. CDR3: CASSPQGGIQPQHF. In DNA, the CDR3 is TGTGCCAGTAGTCCTCAGGGGGGTATTCAGCCCCAGCATTTT.

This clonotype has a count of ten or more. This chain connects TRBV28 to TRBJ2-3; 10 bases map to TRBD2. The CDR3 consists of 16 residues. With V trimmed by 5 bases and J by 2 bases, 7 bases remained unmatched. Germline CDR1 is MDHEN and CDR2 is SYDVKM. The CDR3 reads CASSSLAGVFTDTQYF. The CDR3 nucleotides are TGTGCCAGCAGTAGCCTAGCGGGAGTATTCACAGATACGCAGTATTTT.

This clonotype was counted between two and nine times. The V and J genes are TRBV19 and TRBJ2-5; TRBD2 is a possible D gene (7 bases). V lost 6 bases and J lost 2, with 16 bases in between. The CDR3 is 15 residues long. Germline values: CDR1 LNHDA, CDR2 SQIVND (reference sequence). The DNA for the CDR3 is TGTGCCAGTAGAGCCCGAGGGGGGGTACAAGAGACCCAGTACTTC. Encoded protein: CASRARGGVQETQYF. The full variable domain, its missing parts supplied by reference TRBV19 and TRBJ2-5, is DGGITQSPKYLFRKEGQNVTLSCEQNLNHDAMYWYRQDPGQGLRLIYYSQIVNDFQKGDIAEGYSVSREKKESFPLTVTSAQKNPTAFYLCASRARGGVQETQYFGPGTRLLVL.

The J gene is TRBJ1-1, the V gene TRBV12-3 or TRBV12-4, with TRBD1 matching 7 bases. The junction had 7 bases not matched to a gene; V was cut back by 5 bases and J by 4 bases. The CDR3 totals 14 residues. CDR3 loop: CASSLGGPATEAFF. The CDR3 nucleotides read TGTGCCAGCAGTCTAGGGGGCCCGGCCACTGAAGCTTTCTTT.

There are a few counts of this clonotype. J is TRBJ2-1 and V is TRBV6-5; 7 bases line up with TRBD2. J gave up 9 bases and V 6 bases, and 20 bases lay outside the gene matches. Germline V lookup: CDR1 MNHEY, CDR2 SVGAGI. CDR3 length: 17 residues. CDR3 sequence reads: CASSYIFAGEGGGEQFF. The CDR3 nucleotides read TGTGCCAGCAGCTACATATTTGCGGGAGAGGGCGGCGGTGAGCAGTTCTTC.

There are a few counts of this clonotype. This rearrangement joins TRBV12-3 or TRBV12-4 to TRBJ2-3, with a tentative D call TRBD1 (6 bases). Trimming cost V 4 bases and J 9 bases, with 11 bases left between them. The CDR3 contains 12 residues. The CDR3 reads CASSSRGSTQYF. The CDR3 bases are TGTGCCAGCAGTTCGAGGGGGTCAACGCAGTATTTT.

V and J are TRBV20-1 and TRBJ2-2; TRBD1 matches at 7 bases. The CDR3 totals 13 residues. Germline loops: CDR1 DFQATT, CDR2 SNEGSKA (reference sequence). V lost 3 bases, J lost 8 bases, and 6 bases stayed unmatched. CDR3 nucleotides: TGCAGTGCTAGGGGAGAGGGGGCAGGGGAGCTGTTTTTT. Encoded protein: CSARGEGAGELFF.